This T cell receptor beta chain was obtained from a study of blood T cell repertoires in COVID-19. Whole-study context: Sites in the United States, Italy and Spain provided acute and convalescent COVID-19 samples. From T cells, B-cell-depleted T cells, or PBMCs came the material, which was cDNA or gDNA.

CDR3 length: 14 residues. CDR1 is GTSNPN, CDR2 SVGIG, per germline (reference sequence). Trimming at V came to 2 bases and at J to 12 bases, leaving 12 bases not matched to a gene. The table came from immunoSEQ multiplex PCR; TCRdb's copy has only in-frame clones and leaves some out. The sample has about 500,000 clones; approximately 91% are singletons. Material for sequencing was peripheral blood. The clonotype originates from a woman aged 45-65 years with COVID-19, enrolled during active disease. The chain recombines TRBV30 with TRBJ2-4; 8 bases fit TRBD1. The CDR3 DNA reads as TGTGCCTGGAGTCCGACCACCCGGACAGGGACTCAGTACTTC. Translation: CAWSPTTRTGTQYF.